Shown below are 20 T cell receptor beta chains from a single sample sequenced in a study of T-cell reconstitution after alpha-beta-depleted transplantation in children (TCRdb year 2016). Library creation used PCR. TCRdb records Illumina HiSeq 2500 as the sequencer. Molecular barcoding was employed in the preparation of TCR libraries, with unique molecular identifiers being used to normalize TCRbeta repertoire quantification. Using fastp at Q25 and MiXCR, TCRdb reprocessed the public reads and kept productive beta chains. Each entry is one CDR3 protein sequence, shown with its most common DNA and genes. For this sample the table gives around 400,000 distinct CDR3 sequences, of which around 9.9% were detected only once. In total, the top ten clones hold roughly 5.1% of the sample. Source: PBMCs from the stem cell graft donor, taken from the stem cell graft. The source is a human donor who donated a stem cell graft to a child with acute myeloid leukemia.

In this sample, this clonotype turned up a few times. CDR3 region: CSASQLAGGPGEQYF. DNA for the CDR3: TGCAGTGCTAGTCAGCTAGCGGGAGGGCCGGGCGAGCAGTACTTC. The chain combines TRBV20-1 with TRBJ2-7; 12 bases line up with TRBD2. Germline V CDR1 and CDR2: DFQATT, SNEGSKA (reference sequence). The trim removed 3 bases at V and 6 bases at J, leaving 9 bases unmatched. The CDR3 contains 15 residues.

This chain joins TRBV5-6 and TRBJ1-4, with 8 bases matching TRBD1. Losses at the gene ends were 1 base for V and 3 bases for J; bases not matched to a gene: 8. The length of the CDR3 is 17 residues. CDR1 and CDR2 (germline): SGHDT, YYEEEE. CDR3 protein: CASSLFARGRSNEKLFF. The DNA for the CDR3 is TGTGCCAGCAGCTTGTTTGCCAGGGGGCGTTCTAATGAAAAACTGTTTTTT.

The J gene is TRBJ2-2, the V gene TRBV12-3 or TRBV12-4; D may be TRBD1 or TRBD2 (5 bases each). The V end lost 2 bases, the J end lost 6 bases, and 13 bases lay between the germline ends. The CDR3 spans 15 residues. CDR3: CASSLSAVGAGELFF. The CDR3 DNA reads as TGTGCCAGCAGTTTATCGGCGGTGGGGGCCGGGGAGCTGTTTTTT.

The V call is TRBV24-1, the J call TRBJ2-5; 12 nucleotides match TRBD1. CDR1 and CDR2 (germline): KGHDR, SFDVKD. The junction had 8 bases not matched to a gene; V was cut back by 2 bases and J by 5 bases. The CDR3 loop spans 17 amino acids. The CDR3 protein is CATSDSPGQGAQETQYF. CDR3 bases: TGTGCCACCAGTGATTCTCCGGGACAGGGGGCGCAGGAGACCCAGTACTTC.

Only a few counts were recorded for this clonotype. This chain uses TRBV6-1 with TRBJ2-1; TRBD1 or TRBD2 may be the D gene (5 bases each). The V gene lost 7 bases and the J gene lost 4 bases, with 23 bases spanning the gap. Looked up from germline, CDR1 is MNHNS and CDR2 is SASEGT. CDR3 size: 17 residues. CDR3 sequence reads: CASMHNQGETLYNEQFF. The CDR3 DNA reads TGTGCCAGCATGCACAACCAAGGGGAGACCCTTTACAATGAGCAGTTCTTC.

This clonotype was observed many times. For the CDR3, the DNA is TGCGCCAGCAGCTTAGAGTACGAGCAGTACTTC. Protein product: CASSLEYEQYF. The V call is TRBV5-1, the J call TRBJ2-7; D unclear. Trimming took 2 bases from V and 4 from J, leaving 4 bases between them. Germline V CDR1 and CDR2: SGHRS, YFSETQ. The CDR3 is 11 residues long.

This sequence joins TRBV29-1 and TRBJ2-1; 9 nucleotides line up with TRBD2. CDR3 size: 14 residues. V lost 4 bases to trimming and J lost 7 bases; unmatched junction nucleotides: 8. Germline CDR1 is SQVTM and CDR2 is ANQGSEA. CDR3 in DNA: TGCAGCGTTGTGGGGGCGGGAGGGCCGAATGAGCAGTTCTTC. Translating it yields CSVVGAGGPNEQFF.

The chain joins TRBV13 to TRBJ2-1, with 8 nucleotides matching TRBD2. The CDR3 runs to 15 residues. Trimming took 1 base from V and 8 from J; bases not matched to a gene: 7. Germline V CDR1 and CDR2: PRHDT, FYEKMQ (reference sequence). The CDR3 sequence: CASSLDGEREYEQFF. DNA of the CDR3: TGTGCCAGCAGCTTAGACGGTGAGCGGGAGTATGAGCAGTTCTTC.

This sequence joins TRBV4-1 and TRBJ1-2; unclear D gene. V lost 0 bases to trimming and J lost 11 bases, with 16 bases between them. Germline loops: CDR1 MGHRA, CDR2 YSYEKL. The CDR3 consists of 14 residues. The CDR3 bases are TGCGCCAGCAGCCAAGATTTGCGAGAGGCCGGATACACCTTC. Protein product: CASSQDLREAGYTF.

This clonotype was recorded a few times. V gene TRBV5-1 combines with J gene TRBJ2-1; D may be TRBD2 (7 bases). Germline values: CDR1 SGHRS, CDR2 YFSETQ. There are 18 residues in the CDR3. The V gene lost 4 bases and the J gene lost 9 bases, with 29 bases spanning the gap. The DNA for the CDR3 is TGCGCCAGCAGCCCACCATTGAAGGGGGGGGGCCTTGTCAGTGAGCAGTTCTTC. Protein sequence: CASSPPLKGGGLVSEQFF.

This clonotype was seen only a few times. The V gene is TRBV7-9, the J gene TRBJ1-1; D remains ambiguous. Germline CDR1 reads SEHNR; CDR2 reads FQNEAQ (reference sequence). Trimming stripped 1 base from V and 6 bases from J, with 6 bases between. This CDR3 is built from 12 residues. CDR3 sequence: CASSLVYPEAFF. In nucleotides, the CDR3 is TGTGCCAGCAGCTTAGTGTACCCTGAAGCTTTCTTT. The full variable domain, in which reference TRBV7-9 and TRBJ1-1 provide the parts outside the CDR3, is DTGVSQNPRHKITKRGQNVTFRCDPISEHNRLYWYRQTLGQGPEFLTYFQNEAQLEKSRLLSDRFSAERPKGSFSTLEIQRTEQGDSAMYLCASSLVYPEAFFGQGTRLTVV.

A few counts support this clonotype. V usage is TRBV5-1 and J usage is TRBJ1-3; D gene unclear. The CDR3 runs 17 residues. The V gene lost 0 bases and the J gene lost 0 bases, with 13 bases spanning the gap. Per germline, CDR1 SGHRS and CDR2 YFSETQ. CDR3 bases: TGCGCCAGCAGCTTGGAAGGCAGCCATAGCTCTGGAAACACCATATATTTT. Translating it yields CASSLEGSHSSGNTIYF.

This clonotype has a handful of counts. The CDR3 here is CASSLFGGQPQHF. In DNA form, the CDR3 reads TGTGCCAGCAGCTTGTTTGGTGGACAGCCCCAGCATTTT. The chain employs TRBV11-2 and TRBJ1-5; no clear D gene. Germline V gene lookup returns CDR1 SGHAT and CDR2 FQNNGV. This CDR3 region has 13 residues. V lost 3 bases to trimming and J lost 7 bases, with 10 bases between them. The variable domain in full, completed from reference TRBV11-2 and TRBJ1-5, reads EAGVAQSPRYKIIEKRQSVAFWCNPISGHATLYWYQQILGQGPKLLIQFQNNGVVDDSQLPKDRFSAERLKGVDSTLKIQPAKLEDSAVYLCASSLFGGQPQHFGDGTRLSIL.

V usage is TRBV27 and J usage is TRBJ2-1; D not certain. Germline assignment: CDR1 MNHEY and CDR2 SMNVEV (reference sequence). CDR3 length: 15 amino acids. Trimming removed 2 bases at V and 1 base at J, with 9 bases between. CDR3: CASSLDAASYNEQFF. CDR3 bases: TGTGCCAGCAGTTTAGACGCGGCATCCTACAATGAGCAGTTCTTC.

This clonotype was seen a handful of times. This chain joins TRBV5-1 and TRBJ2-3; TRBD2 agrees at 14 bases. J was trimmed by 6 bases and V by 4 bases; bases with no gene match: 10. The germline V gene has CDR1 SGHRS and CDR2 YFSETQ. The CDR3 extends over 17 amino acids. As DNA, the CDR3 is TGCGCCAGCAGCAGAACCGGGACTAGCGGGAGTCCGGATACGCAGTATTTT. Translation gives CASSRTGTSGSPDTQYF.

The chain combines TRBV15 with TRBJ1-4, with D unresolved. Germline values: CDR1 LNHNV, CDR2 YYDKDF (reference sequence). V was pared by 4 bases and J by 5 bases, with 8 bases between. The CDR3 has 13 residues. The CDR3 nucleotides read TGTGCCACCAGCACCCAGGCGAATGAAAAACTGTTTTTT. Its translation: CATSTQANEKLFF. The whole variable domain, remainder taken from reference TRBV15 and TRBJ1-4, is DAMVIQNPRYQVTQFGKPVTLSCSQTLNHNVMYWYQQKSSQAPKLLFHYYDKDFNNEADTPDNFQSRRPNTSFCFLDIRSPGLGDTAMYLCATSTQANEKLFFGSGTQLSVL.

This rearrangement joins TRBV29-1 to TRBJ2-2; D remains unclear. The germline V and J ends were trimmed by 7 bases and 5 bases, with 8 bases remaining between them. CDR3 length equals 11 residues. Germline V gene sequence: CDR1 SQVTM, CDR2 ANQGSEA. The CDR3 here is CSAQSTGELFF. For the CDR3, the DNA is TGCAGCGCACAGTCAACCGGGGAGCTGTTTTTT.

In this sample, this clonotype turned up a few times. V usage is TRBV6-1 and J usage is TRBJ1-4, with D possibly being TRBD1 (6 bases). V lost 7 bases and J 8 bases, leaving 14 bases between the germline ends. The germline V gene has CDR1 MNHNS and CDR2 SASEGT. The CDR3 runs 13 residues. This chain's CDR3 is CASKNRVSEKLFF. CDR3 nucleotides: TGTGCCAGCAAGAACAGGGTGTCAGAAAAACTGTTTTTT.

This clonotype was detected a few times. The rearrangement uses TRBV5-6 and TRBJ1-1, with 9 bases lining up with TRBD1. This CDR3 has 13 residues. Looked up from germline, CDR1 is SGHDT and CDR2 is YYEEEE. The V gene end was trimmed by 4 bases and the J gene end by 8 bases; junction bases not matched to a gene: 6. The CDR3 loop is CASSRDRVYEAFF. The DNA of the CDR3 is TGTGCCAGCAGCCGGGACAGGGTTTACGAAGCTTTCTTT.

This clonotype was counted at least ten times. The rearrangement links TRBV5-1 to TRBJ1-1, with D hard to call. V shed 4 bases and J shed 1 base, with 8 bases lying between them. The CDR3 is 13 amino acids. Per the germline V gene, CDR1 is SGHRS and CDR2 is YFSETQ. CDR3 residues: CASSPTTNTEAFF. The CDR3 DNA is TGCGCCAGCAGCCCCACAACGAACACTGAAGCTTTCTTT.